This T cell receptor (beta chain) was recorded in a study of T cell changes during pregnancy in multiple sclerosis. TCRdb's table, derived via immunoSEQ multiplex PCR, lists solely in-frame clones and lacks some. In the table there are 40,000 to 55,000 clones, approximately 92% of which are singletons. Trimming cost V 1 base and J 0 bases, with 12 bases left between them. The germline gives CDR1 MNHNS, CDR2 SASEGT. The CDR3 contains 17 residues. This receptor was obtained from a female donor with multiple sclerosis, enrolled in a pregnancy study. The sequencing here drew on CD4+ T cells from peripheral blood mononuclear cells, taken before pregnancy. The J gene is TRBJ2-2, the V gene TRBV6-1; TRBD2 is a possible D gene (6 bases). In DNA form, the CDR3 reads TGTGCCAGCAGTGAAGTTCCGGGCGGGGCGAACACCGGGGAGCTGTTTTTT. It translates to CASSEVPGGANTGELFF.